This is a list of T cell receptor beta chains from one sample in a study of blood T cell repertoires in COVID-19. Produced via immunoSEQ multiplex PCR; TCRdb's table is partial and in-frame only. The sample includes some 250,000 clones, 80% to 85% of them seen just once. Sequencing used peripheral blood. Receptors were obtained from a man aged 35-49 years with acute or convalescent COVID-19. Each CDR3 is given with its conserved first and last residue. Each record gives: clone size, J gene, D gene, V gene, CDR3 protein, CDR3 DNA. D genes are given only for firm matches. Clone size appears in some rows only: once, few, many, or a class for an expanded clone.

>.|TRBJ2-7|TRBD1|TRBV27
CASRRTGGLYEQYF
TGTGCCAGCAGGAGGACAGGGGGCCTCTACGAGCAGTACTTC
>.|TRBJ1-1|.|TRBV2
CASSLDLNTEAFF
TGTGCCAGCAGTCTAGACCTGAACACTGAAGCTTTCTTT
>.|TRBJ1-1|.|TRBV10-3
CAISEWQGPQAFF
TGTGCCATCAGTGAGTGGCAGGGTCCGCAAGCTTTCTTT
>.|TRBJ1-2|TRBD1|TRBV5-1
CASSLVGTGVDGYTF
TGCGCCAGCAGCTTGGTTGGGACAGGGGTGGACGGCTACACCTTC
>.|TRBJ1-5|.|TRBV30
CAWSGGDNQPQHF
TGTGCCTGGAGTGGCGGCGACAATCAGCCCCAGCATTTT
>.|TRBJ2-2|.|TRBV11-1
CASRGDLNTGELFF
TGTGCCAGCAGGGGGGACTTAAACACCGGGGAGCTGTTTTTT
>.|TRBJ1-2|.|TRBV3-1/TRBV3-2
CASSQATANYGYTF
TGTGCCAGCAGCCAAGCGACTGCTAACTATGGCTACACCTTC
>.|TRBJ2-3|.|TRBV15
CATSRVAGTDTQYF
TGTGCCACCAGCAGAGTAGCGGGCACAGATACGCAGTATTTT
>.|TRBJ2-7|.|TRBV3-1/TRBV3-2
CASSQTVGGYNEQYF
TGTGCCAGCAGCCAGACAGTAGGAGGGTATAACGAGCAGTACTTC
>once|TRBJ1-4|TRBD1|TRBV27
CASARDRGEKLFF
TGTGCCAGCGCCCGGGACAGGGGGGAAAAACTGTTTTTT
>.|TRBJ2-5|.|TRBV19
CASSQQNQETQYF
TGTGCCAGTAGCCAACAGAATCAAGAGACCCAGTACTTC
>.|TRBJ1-5|TRBD1|TRBV7-2
CASSPRDRGNQPQHF
TGTGCCAGCAGCCCGCGGGACAGGGGAAATCAGCCCCAGCATTTT
>.|TRBJ1-2|TRBD1|TRBV19
CASGDSGTGKIKHYGYTF
TGTGCCAGTGGGGACTCCGGGACAGGGAAGATTAAACACTATGGCTACACCTTC
>.|TRBJ2-1|TRBD1|TRBV15
CATSRARQGVGFF
TGTGCCACCAGCAGAGCTCGACAGGGCGTGGGGTTCTTC
>.|TRBJ2-7|.|TRBV5-5
CASSLSSLPYEQYF
TGTGCCAGCAGCTTAAGTAGCCTTCCCTACGAGCAGTACTTC
>.|TRBJ1-5|TRBD1|TRBV2
CASHRDRGAEPQHF
TGTGCCAGCCACCGGGACAGGGGCGCCGAGCCCCAGCATTTT
>.|TRBJ1-1|TRBD1|TRBV9
CASSVGTGGYTTEAFF
TGTGCCAGCAGCGTGGGGACAGGCGGTTATACGACTGAAGCTTTCTTT
>.|TRBJ2-7|TRBD2|TRBV7-9
CASSYTSGSYEQYF
TGTGCCAGCAGCTACACTAGCGGCTCCTACGAGCAGTACTTC
>once|TRBJ2-3|.|TRBV19
CASSRGQPSTDTQYF
TGTGCCAGTAGTAGAGGGCAACCGAGCACAGATACGCAGTATTTT
>once|TRBJ1-5|.|TRBV27
CASNPSRGQPQHF
TGTGCCAGCAACCCGAGTCGCGGTCAGCCCCAGCATTTT
>.|TRBJ1-4|TRBD1|TRBV2
CASSAEGAANEKLFF
TGTGCCAGCAGTGCCGAGGGGGCGGCTAATGAAAAACTGTTTTTT
>once|TRBJ1-6|.|TRBV25-1
CASSESLGNSPLHF
TGTGCCAGCAGTGAAAGTCTCGGGAATTCACCCCTCCACTTT
>.|TRBJ1-6|TRBD1|TRBV6-5
CASRKWTGPGSPLHF
TGTGCCAGCAGAAAATGGACAGGGCCGGGTTCACCCCTCCACTTT
>once|TRBJ2-3|.|TRBV7-9
CASSLFTTDTQYF
TGTGCCAGCAGCCTCTTCACAACAGATACGCAGTATTTT
>.|TRBJ1-6|TRBD1|TRBV28
CASSLTGTGSNSPLHF
TGTGCCAGCAGTTTAACCGGGACAGGGTCAAATTCACCCCTCCACTTT
>few|TRBJ1-2|.|TRBV28
CASTEPPGGYTF
TGTGCCAGCACCGAACCCCCGGGTGGCTACACCTTC
>.|TRBJ1-1|.|TRBV2
CASSEAQAWNTEAFF
TGTGCCAGCAGTGAAGCTCAGGCCTGGAACACTGAAGCTTTCTTT
>.|TRBJ2-5|.|TRBV6-5
CASSRDVGGETQYF
TGTGCCAGCAGTCGGGACGTCGGAGGGGAGACCCAGTACTTC
>.|TRBJ1-2|TRBD1|TRBV5-1
CASSLGDRVSDGYTF
TGCGCCAGCAGCTTGGGGGACAGGGTGTCGGACGGCTACACCTTC
>.|TRBJ1-1|TRBD1|TRBV6-2/TRBV6-3
CASSYVQGQARPEAFF
TGTGCCAGCAGTTACGTACAGGGACAGGCGAGGCCTGAAGCTTTCTTT
>once|TRBJ1-2|TRBD1|TRBV18
CASKDRASYGYTF
TGTGCCAGCAAAGACAGGGCAAGCTATGGCTACACCTTC
>.|TRBJ1-1|TRBD1|TRBV2
CARFTDRADTEAFF
TGTGCCAGATTTACGGACAGGGCGGACACTGAAGCTTTCTTT
>.|TRBJ1-1|TRBD1|TRBV5-1
CASSLGDRGMAEAFF
TGCGCCAGCAGCTTGGGAGACAGGGGAATGGCTGAAGCTTTCTTT
>.|TRBJ2-3|TRBD2|TRBV5-4
CASSSGLAGALPDTQYF
TGTGCCAGCAGCTCAGGACTAGCGGGAGCCCTGCCAGATACGCAGTATTTT